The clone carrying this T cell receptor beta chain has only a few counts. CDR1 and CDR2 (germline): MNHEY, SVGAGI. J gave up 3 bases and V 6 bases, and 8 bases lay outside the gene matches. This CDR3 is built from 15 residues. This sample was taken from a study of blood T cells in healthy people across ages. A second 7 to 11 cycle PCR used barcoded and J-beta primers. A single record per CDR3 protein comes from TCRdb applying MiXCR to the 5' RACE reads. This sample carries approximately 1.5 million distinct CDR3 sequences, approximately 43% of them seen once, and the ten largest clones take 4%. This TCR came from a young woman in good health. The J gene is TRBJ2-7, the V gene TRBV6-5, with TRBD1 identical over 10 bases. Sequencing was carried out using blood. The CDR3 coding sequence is TGTGCCAGCAGAGACGGACAGGGGGTATTCTACGAGCAGTACTTC. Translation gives CASRDGQGVFYEQYF.